The 16 T cell receptor beta chains below all came from one sample that was sequenced in a study of blood T cell repertoires in COVID-19. The data were produced by immunoSEQ multiplex PCR, yet TCRdb's version contains in-frame clones alone and is incomplete. Here the sample spans about 60,000 clones, roughly 82% being singletons. The sample was peripheral blood. These receptors all stem from a man between 60 and 75 years old with acute or convalescent COVID-19.

The chain joins TRBV6-2 or TRBV6-3 to TRBJ1-2; D possibly corresponds to TRBD1 (6 bases). CDR1 and CDR2 (germline): MNHEY, SVGEGT. The CDR3 covers 14 residues. V was cut by 2 bases and J by 4 bases, with 11 bases left in between. The CDR3 bases are TGTGCCAGCAGTTACCGGACAGTTGCCTATGGCTACACCTTC. Translated, it gives CASSYRTVAYGYTF.

The CDR3 protein is CASTQWGGRTDTQYF. The CDR3 DNA sequence: TGTGCCAGTACTCAATGGGGGGGGCGCACAGATACGCAGTATTTT. This rearrangement joins TRBV2 to TRBJ2-3; a possible D gene is TRBD2 (7 bases). V shed 9 bases and J shed 1 base, with 17 bases lying between them. Germline V lookup: CDR1 SNHLY, CDR2 FYNNEI. CDR3 length: 15 residues.

The V call is TRBV3-1 (or the pseudogene TRBV3-2), the J call TRBJ2-2, with 8 bases identical to TRBD1. This CDR3 contains 18 residues. V trimming: 4 bases; J trimming: 0 bases; junction bases outside the gene matches: 10. Germline V gene data show CDR1 as LGHDT and CDR2 as YNNKEL (reference sequence). This chain's CDR3 is CASSPSLGQGSNTGELFF. In nucleotides, the CDR3 is TGTGCCAGCAGCCCCTCCTTAGGACAGGGCTCGAACACCGGGGAGCTGTTTTTT.

The genes are TRBV11-2 and TRBJ1-1, with D perhaps matching TRBD1 (6 bases). This CDR3 spans 15 amino acids. Deletions cut 5 bases from V and 1 base from J, with 14 bases between. The germline V gene encodes CDR1 SGHAT and CDR2 FQNNGV. The CDR3 protein is CASSPSGGANTEAFF. CDR3 coding DNA: TGTGCCAGCAGCCCTTCCGGGGGGGCGAACACTGAAGCTTTCTTT.

In its sample, this clone was seen once. A clone one base away is much larger, so this may be a read error. The chain uses TRBV6-2 or TRBV6-3 and TRBJ1-2, with D possibly matching TRBD1 (5 bases). V was shortened by 4 bases and J by 1 base, with 13 bases between the two germline ends. Per germline, CDR1 MNHEY and CDR2 SVGEGT. The CDR3 has 15 amino acids. The CDR3 is CASSSPGLRNYGYTF. CDR3 bases: TGTGCCAGCAGTTCCCCGGGACTCCGTAACTATGGCTACACCTTC.

The rearrangement uses TRBV7-2 and TRBJ1-2; 12 bases map to TRBD1. This CDR3 has 15 amino acids. The ends lost 5 bases at V and 8 bases at J; junction bases unmatched: 9. The germline CDR1 and CDR2 sequences are SGHTA and FQGNSA. CDR3 DNA: TGTGCCAGCAGCCCCCCGGGACAGGGGGCCCAAGGCTACACCTTC. Translating gives CASSPPGQGAQGYTF.

The chain joins TRBV15 to TRBJ1-6; D is unresolved. This CDR3 has 13 residues. The germline CDR1 and CDR2 sequences are LNHNV and YYDKDF (reference sequence). V lost 3 bases, J lost 5 bases, and 5 bases lay in between. In nucleotides, the CDR3 is TGTGCCACCAGCAGGCCGGATAATTCACCCCTCCACTTT. Its protein is CATSRPDNSPLHF.

This chain uses TRBV6-5 with TRBJ2-7; 9 bases agree with TRBD2. The CDR3 spans 14 residues. CDR1 is MNHEY and CDR2 is SVGAGI in the germline V gene. V dropped 10 bases and J dropped 3; count of bases not matched to a gene: 10. DNA for the CDR3: TGTGCCATCTCGGCGGGGGGGTCCCTCTACGAGCAGTACTTC. Translation gives CAISAGGSLYEQYF.

This clone was seen just once. The chain couples TRBV5-1 to TRBJ1-2; tentatively, D is TRBD1 (5 bases). Trimming removed 0 bases at V and 4 bases at J, with 13 bases between. The CDR3 loop spans 15 amino acids. Germline assignment: CDR1 SGHRS and CDR2 YFSETQ. The CDR3 loop reads CASSLEGRATYGYTF. CDR3 coding DNA: TGCGCCAGCAGCTTGGAAGGCAGGGCCACCTATGGCTACACCTTC.

The rearrangement joins TRBV9 to TRBJ2-3, with 13 bases matching TRBD2. V dropped 1 base and J dropped 8; count of bases not matched to a gene: 10. The V gene's germline CDR1 is SGDLS and CDR2 YYNGEE. CDR3 length: 17 residues. The CDR3 DNA sequence: TGTGCCAGCAGCGTACTAGCCTTTGGGACTAGCGGGGTTACGCAGTATTTT. Translated, it gives CASSVLAFGTSGVTQYF.

The rearrangement uses TRBV2 and TRBJ1-3; D is unclear. The CDR3 is made up of 12 amino acids. The V gene's germline CDR1 is SNHLY and CDR2 FYNNEI. V was trimmed by 6 bases and J by 2 bases, leaving 5 bases between them. The CDR3 nucleotides read TGTGCCAGCAGAAGCACTGGAAACACCATATATTTT. It codes for CASRSTGNTIYF.

The CDR3 nucleotides read TGTGCCAGCAGCTGGGGGGGGGCCGGTGAGCAGTTCTTC. This sequence encodes CASSWGGAGEQFF. This sequence joins TRBV5-4 and TRBJ2-1, with D possibly TRBD2 on 7 matching bases. The CDR3 spans 13 residues. Germline CDR1 is SGHNT and CDR2 is YYREEE (reference sequence). Trimming removed 3 bases from V and 9 bases from J, with 13 bases in between.

The V and J genes are TRBV2 and TRBJ1-1, with 8 positions matching TRBD1. The CDR3 totals 14 residues. Germline V gene data show CDR1 as SNHLY and CDR2 as FYNNEI. V lost 5 bases and J lost 4; bases outside the gene matches: 6. CDR3 sequence reads: CASSYSGGSTEAFF. CDR3 sequence (DNA): TGTGCCAGCAGTTATTCAGGGGGCAGCACTGAAGCTTTCTTT.

The genes are TRBV11-3 and TRBJ2-3; D unresolved. From germline, CDR1 is SGHNT and CDR2 YENEEA. This CDR3 comprises 15 residues. The V gene lost 8 bases and the J gene lost 4 bases, with 19 bases spanning the gap. DNA of the CDR3: TGTGCCAGCCTAATTGCCCCCGGTCGAGCAGATACGCAGTATTTT. Protein: CASLIAPGRADTQYF.

The chain is built from TRBV5-6 and TRBJ2-7; TRBD1 matches 9 bases. V was pared by 0 bases and J by 12 bases, with 7 bases of the junction left unmatched. Germline V CDR1 and CDR2: SGHDT, YYEEEE. CDR3 size: 13 residues. CDR3 sequence: CASSLVQGAGAYF. The DNA of the CDR3 is TGTGCCAGCAGCTTGGTACAGGGGGCTGGGGCGTACTTC.

V is TRBV2 and J is TRBJ2-7; 9 bases fit TRBD1. The V segment lost 5 bases and the J segment 0 bases; nucleotides outside the gene matches: 2. The CDR3 has 14 amino acids. Germline CDR1 SNHLY, CDR2 FYNNEI. Here the CDR3 reads CASSWTGVSYEQYF. The CDR3 DNA follows: TGTGCCAGCAGTTGGACAGGGGTCTCCTACGAGCAGTACTTC.